The 27 T cell receptor beta chains reported below all come from one sample, sequenced in a study of T cells after posttransplantation cyclophosphamide. Method: immunoSEQ multiplex PCR; TCRdb's copy keeps in-frame clones and lacks some. Found here are 44,000 or so clones, no singletons; the ten largest cover around 2.2%. The sequenced sample was PBMCs. The source is a man aged 35-49 years in good health, CMV-negative, and a related stem cell transplant donor.

This clone was counted many times. J is TRBJ1-4 and V is TRBV28; D is perhaps TRBD1 (6 bases). The CDR3 totals 14 residues. CDR1 MDHEN and CDR2 SYDVKM come from the germline V gene. The V gene lost 3 bases and the J gene lost 3 bases, with 8 bases spanning the gap. In DNA, the CDR3 is TGTGCCAGCAGTTTTGGGGGCCCTAATGAAAAACTGTTTTTT. Protein sequence: CASSFGGPNEKLFF.

This clone has ten or more counts. The chain has TRBV11-2 and TRBJ1-5; tentatively, D is TRBD1 (6 bases). The CDR3 spans 16 residues. V lost 3 bases to trimming and J lost 1 base, with 13 bases between them. The germline V gene encodes CDR1 SGHAT and CDR2 FQNNGV. Written as DNA, the CDR3 is TGTGCCAGCAGCTTCCAAACAGGGTACAGCAATCAGCCCCAGCATTTT. This sequence encodes CASSFQTGYSNQPQHF. Full variable domain (rest looked up from reference TRBV11-2 and TRBJ1-5): EAGVAQSPRYKIIEKRQSVAFWCNPISGHATLYWYQQILGQGPKLLIQFQNNGVVDDSQLPKDRFSAERLKGVDSTLKIQPAKLEDSAVYLCASSFQTGYSNQPQHFGDGTRLSIL.

This clone was recorded at least ten times. The chain recombines TRBV7-9 with TRBJ2-7; 7 bases line up with TRBD1. Germline CDR1 and CDR2: SEHNR and FQNEAQ (reference sequence). J was trimmed by 0 bases and V by 2 bases; bases with no gene match: 4. The CDR3 is made up of 15 amino acids. CDR3 protein: CASSLSTGASYEQYF. In DNA, the CDR3 is TGTGCCAGCAGCTTATCTACAGGGGCCTCCTACGAGCAGTACTTC. The whole variable domain, remainder taken from reference TRBV7-9 and TRBJ2-7, is DTGVSQNPRHKITKRGQNVTFRCDPISEHNRLYWYRQTLGQGPEFLTYFQNEAQLEKSRLLSDRFSAERPKGSFSTLEIQRTEQGDSAMYLCASSLSTGASYEQYFGPGTRLTVT.

This clone was counted many times. This sequence joins TRBV27 and TRBJ2-1; 7 nucleotides match TRBD1. The CDR3 has 13 residues. CDR1 and CDR2 from the germline V gene are MNHEY and SMNVEV (reference sequence). V trimming: 3 bases; J trimming: 7 bases; junction bases outside the gene matches: 3. The CDR3, as DNA: TGTGCCAGCAGTTTGGACAGGCAGAATGAGCAGTTCTTC. This gives the protein CASSLDRQNEQFF.

Many counts were recorded for this clone. This sequence joins TRBV19 and TRBJ2-3, with D possibly matching TRBD2 (5 bases). Germline-derived CDR1 and CDR2 are LNHDA and SQIVND (reference sequence). Trimming stripped 1 base from V and 5 bases from J, with 13 bases between. This CDR3 contains 15 residues. CDR3 nucleotide sequence: TGTGCCAGTAGTATAGCTACCGGAGAGGGAGATACGCAGTATTTT. Its translation is CASSIATGEGDTQYF.

This clone was seen at least ten times. The chain links TRBV6-1 to TRBJ1-2; the D gene is possibly TRBD1 (5 bases). The CDR3 consists of 13 residues. Per germline, CDR1 MNHNS and CDR2 SASEGT. V was trimmed by 7 bases and J by 8 bases, leaving 17 bases between them. CDR3 sequence (DNA): TGTGCCAGCACTATTGGTGCGGGGCAAGGCTACACCTTC. Amino acids: CASTIGAGQGYTF.

This clone was observed at least ten times. CDR3 bases: TGTGCCAGCAGCGTAGCTGGTCAGGTTTACCATGAGCAGTTCTTC. This translates into CASSVAGQVYHEQFF. The chain uses TRBV9 and TRBJ2-1; no reliable D call. Germline lookup yields CDR1 SGDLS and CDR2 YYNGEE. With 0 bases removed from V and 8 bases from J, the gap between germline ends came to 15 bases. The CDR3 is 15 amino acids.

This clone was found many times. The chain carries TRBV7-2 and TRBJ1-3; perhaps TRBD1 as D (5 bases). Germline CDR1 reads SGHTA; CDR2 reads FQGNSA. This CDR3 region has 14 residues. V was clipped by 7 bases and J by 0 bases, with 10 bases between them. The CDR3 DNA reads as TGTGCCAGCAAAAACAGGAACTCTGGAAACACCATATATTTT. Translated: CASKNRNSGNTIYF.

This clone was seen repeatedly, ten times or more. The rearrangement uses TRBV5-1 and TRBJ2-7; 8 bases are a match to TRBD1. V trimming: 2 bases; J trimming: 0 bases; junction bases outside the gene matches: 4. Germline CDR1 and CDR2: SGHRS and YFSETQ. CDR3 length: 15 amino acids. CDR3 in amino acids: CASSFTGGYSYEQYF. The CDR3 DNA reads TGCGCCAGCAGCTTTACAGGGGGTTACTCCTACGAGCAGTACTTC.

This clone occurred many times. J is TRBJ2-2 and V is TRBV18, with 11 bases aligning to TRBD1. The germline V gene has CDR1 KGHSH and CDR2 LQKENI. The ends lost 6 bases at V and 2 bases at J; junction bases unmatched: 8. The CDR3 runs 17 residues. CDR3 in DNA: TGTGCCAGCTCGCCGGGACAGGGGGAAATTAACACCGGGGAGCTGTTTTTT. Encoded protein: CASSPGQGEINTGELFF.

The chain has TRBV5-1 and TRBJ1-6; D might be TRBD1 (5 bases). The CDR3 has 15 amino acids. The V end lost 0 bases, the J end lost 7 bases, and 11 bases lay between the germline ends. Germline CDR1 reads SGHRS; CDR2 reads YFSETQ. The CDR3 loop reads CASSLDQGRNSPLHF. The CDR3, as DNA: TGCGCCAGCAGCTTGGATCAGGGTAGGAATTCACCCCTCCACTTT.

This clone was seen many times. The chain carries TRBV7-6 and TRBJ2-3; 7 positions agree with TRBD2. The germline V gene encodes CDR1 SGHVS and CDR2 FNYEAQ. The CDR3 runs 15 residues. V lost 5 bases to trimming and J lost 0 bases; unmatched junction nucleotides: 5. The CDR3 nucleotides read TGTGCCAGCAGCCTCGGGACTACTAGCACAGATACGCAGTATTTT. This translates into CASSLGTTSTDTQYF.

This clone showed up many times. J is TRBJ2-6 and V is TRBV7-8, with 9 nucleotides matching TRBD2. Losses at the gene ends were 5 bases for V and 0 bases for J; bases not matched to a gene: 8. The CDR3 length is 18 residues. CDR1 and CDR2 from the germline V gene are SGHVS and FQNEAQ. The CDR3 here is CASSLLAGPPSGANVLTF. The CDR3 DNA is TGTGCCAGCAGCCTCCTAGCGGGACCCCCCTCTGGGGCCAACGTCCTGACTTTC.

This clone was found many times. The chain recombines TRBV28 with TRBJ2-1; 9 bases align to TRBD2. The CDR3 contains 16 residues. V dropped 2 bases and J dropped 1; count of bases not matched to a gene: 3. Germline V lookup: CDR1 MDHEN, CDR2 SYDVKM. CDR3 in DNA: TGTGCCAGCAGTTTACTAGCGGGGCCTTCCTACAATGAGCAGTTCTTC. Translation: CASSLLAGPSYNEQFF.

This clone appeared many times. V is TRBV27 and J is TRBJ2-7, with D perhaps matching TRBD1 (6 bases). The germline gives CDR1 MNHEY, CDR2 SMNVEV (reference sequence). This CDR3 comprises 14 residues. Trimming shortened V by 7 bases and J by 2 bases, and 15 bases separated the two germline ends. DNA for the CDR3: TGTGCCAGCATGATAGGGGGAAACACCTACGAGCAGTACTTC. Translated, it gives CASMIGGNTYEQYF.

The table lists this clone with many counts. The V call is TRBV27, the J call TRBJ2-5; D is possibly TRBD1 (8 bases). The CDR3 loop spans 18 amino acids. The germline V gene encodes CDR1 MNHEY and CDR2 SMNVEV (reference sequence). Trimming removed 9 bases from V and 5 bases from J, with 31 bases in between. The CDR3 DNA is TGTGCCAGGATAGGACAGGGTCATTTGGCGGGAGTGGCGGAGACCCAGTACTTC. Its protein product is CARIGQGHLAGVAETQYF.

This clone was seen at least ten times. V is TRBV29-1 and J is TRBJ2-7; D unresolved. CDR1 and CDR2 (germline): SQVTM, ANQGSEA. Trimming removed 2 bases from V and 9 bases from J, with 5 bases in between. The CDR3 has 9 residues. The CDR3 reads CSVEPGQYF. CDR3 nucleotide sequence: TGCAGCGTTGAACCGGGGCAGTACTTC.

At least ten counts were recorded for this clone. V gene TRBV5-1 combines with J gene TRBJ2-1; D might be TRBD2 (5 bases). The germline V gene has CDR1 SGHRS and CDR2 YFSETQ. The CDR3 spans 14 residues. V lost 4 bases to trimming and J lost 3 bases, with 11 bases between them. CDR3 nucleotides: TGCGCCAGCAGCGCCACTAGACGCTACAATGAGCAGTTCTTC. Protein product: CASSATRRYNEQFF.

Ten or more counts support this clone. This chain uses TRBV19 with TRBJ2-2; TRBD1 is a possible D gene (5 bases). Germline V gene sequence: CDR1 LNHDA, CDR2 SQIVND (reference sequence). Trimming removed 0 bases at V and 1 base at J, with 9 bases between. The CDR3 is 16 residues long. CDR3 bases: TGTGCCAGTAGTATAGAAGGGGTTTGGAACACCGGGGAGCTGTTTTTT. It is translated as CASSIEGVWNTGELFF. Using reference TRBV19 and TRBJ2-2 for the parts outside the CDR3, the full variable domain is DGGITQSPKYLFRKEGQNVTLSCEQNLNHDAMYWYRQDPGQGLRLIYYSQIVNDFQKGDIAEGYSVSREKKESFPLTVTSAQKNPTAFYLCASSIEGVWNTGELFFGEGSRLTVL.

This clone was counted many times. J is TRBJ1-1 and V is TRBV30; 9 bases agree with TRBD1. The CDR3 has 16 residues. The trim removed 0 bases at V and 10 bases at J, leaving 15 bases unmatched. Looked up from germline, CDR1 is GTSNPN and CDR2 is SVGIG (reference sequence). CDR3 nucleotide sequence: TGTGCCTGGAGTGTACCTCGGACAGGGGCGCGAATTCGAGCTTTCTTT. Protein product: CAWSVPRTGARIRAFF.

This rearrangement joins TRBV6-6 to TRBJ2-1, with D possibly being TRBD2 (5 bases). The CDR3 is 15 amino acids. V lost 6 bases to trimming and J lost 6 bases, with 18 bases between them. Germline CDR1 and CDR2: MNHNY and SVGAGI (reference sequence). The CDR3 loop is CASSPLAPKGNEQFF. The CDR3 coding sequence is TGTGCCAGCAGCCCTCTAGCTCCGAAGGGCAATGAGCAGTTCTTC.

This clone appeared many times. The CDR3 DNA reads as TGTGCCAGCAGATCCGGGTCTTCACGGAGAGATACGCAGTATTTT. Residues: CASRSGSSRRDTQYF. The chain couples TRBV28 to TRBJ2-3; D is ambiguous. There are 15 residues in the CDR3. The germline V and J ends were trimmed by 6 bases and 5 bases, with 18 bases remaining between them. Germline V gene sequence: CDR1 MDHEN, CDR2 SYDVKM.

There are many counts of this clone. This sequence joins TRBV29-1 and TRBJ2-7; possible D gene TRBD1, 6 bases. The CDR3 spans 13 residues. V shed 5 bases and J shed 7 bases, with 18 bases lying between them. From germline, CDR1 is SQVTM and CDR2 ANQGSEA. CDR3 nucleotide sequence: TGCAGCGTTAGAACAGGGTCTGTCGGGGAGCAGTACTTC. Its protein product is CSVRTGSVGEQYF.

This clone was found many times. The chain recombines TRBV28 with TRBJ2-7; D ambiguous. The CDR3 extends over 14 amino acids. The germline V and J ends were trimmed by 10 bases and 3 bases, with 19 bases remaining between them. The germline CDR1 and CDR2 sequences are MDHEN and SYDVKM. This chain's CDR3 is CATLYAPGDYEQYF. Here the CDR3 DNA reads TGTGCCACCTTATACGCGCCGGGTGACTACGAGCAGTACTTC.

This clone was picked up many times. This sequence joins TRBV7-9 and TRBJ2-3; 10 bases line up with TRBD2. CDR3 length: 16 amino acids. Germline trimming cut 5 bases from V and 0 bases from J; bases unmatched to any gene: 5. Germline V gives CDR1 SEHNR, CDR2 FQNEAQ (reference sequence). The CDR3 here is CASSESSGSSTDTQYF. The CDR3 nucleotides are TGTGCCAGCAGCGAGTCTAGCGGGAGTAGCACAGATACGCAGTATTTT.

In this sample, this clone turned up many times. The chain joins TRBV6-5 to TRBJ2-1, with TRBD2 matching over 9 bases. With 5 bases clipped from V and 3 bases from J, the junction kept 5 bases outside the gene matches. CDR1 and CDR2 from the germline V gene are MNHEY and SVGAGI. The CDR3 extends over 15 amino acids. The CDR3, as DNA: TGTGCCAGCAGTCCCTTAGCGGGAGACTACAATGAGCAGTTCTTC. Amino acid sequence: CASSPLAGDYNEQFF.

This clone was recorded at least ten times. V is TRBV29-1 and J is TRBJ2-1, with unresolved D. In germline, CDR1 is SQVTM, CDR2 ANQGSEA. The V end lost 2 bases, the J end lost 10 bases, and 21 bases lay between the germline ends. The CDR3 totals 15 residues. The CDR3 nucleotides are TGCAGCGTTGAATTTCGTGGGTCCCAATCGAGGGAGCAGTTCTTC. Translated: CSVEFRGSQSREQFF.